This TCR beta chain came from a study of blood T cell repertoires in COVID-19. Study summary: Donors in the United States, Italy and Spain gave samples during acute or convalescent COVID-19. Sources were T cells, B-cell-depleted T cells, or PBMCs; the material itself was cDNA or gDNA.

As processed by the authors: Estimated nucleated cell counts came from reference gene primer amplification. The data were produced by immunoSEQ multiplex PCR, yet TCRdb's version contains in-frame clones alone and is incomplete. V and J calls and clone size are copied from that table; D and trimming were computed from the DNA. Here the sample spans about 24,000 clones, around nine tenths being singletons. CDR3 length: 13 residues. Looked up from germline, CDR1 is LGHNT and CDR2 is FRNRAP. Trimming took off 3 bases at V and 5 bases at J, with 10 bases between the two ends. Material for sequencing was peripheral blood. The rearrangement links TRBV12-5 to TRBJ2-5; D is perhaps TRBD2 (6 bases). The receptor comes from a woman aged 65 to 85 with active COVID-19. Here the CDR3 reads CASGFGGLETQYF. CDR3 coding DNA: TGTGCTAGTGGTTTTGGAGGGTTGGAGACCCAGTACTTC. Full variable domain (missing parts from reference TRBV12-5 and TRBJ2-5): DARVTQTPRHKVTEMGQEVTMRCQPILGHNTVFWYRQTMMQGLELLAYFRNRAPLDDSGMPKDRFSAEMPDATLATLKIQPSEPRDSAVYFCASGFGGLETQYFGPGTRLLVL.